This TCR beta chain was captured by sequencing in a study of shared clonotypes between healthy human individuals (dated by TCRdb to 2020 to 2022). For the study in its entirety: The cohort comprised a couple of women and a few men aged 18 to 49 years. For each donor, CD4 naive and CD4 memory were each run on three plates, CD8 naive on two plates, and CD8 memory on one plate. To estimate repertoire size and how much clonotype sharing occurs between individuals, the study deeply sequenced the blood TCR repertoires of a handful of healthy adults. Different laboratories and diverse techniques were used to prepare libraries and sequence TCR repertoires, to increase sequencing depth and limit assay-specific biases. Each donor's leukapheresis produced roughly between about 0.9 and 9.5 billion PBMCs.

TCR CDR3 regions were amplified from genomic DNA by multiplex PCR using the deep immunoSEQ assay. Extracted genomic DNA from each cell subset was distributed evenly across all wells of several immunoSEQ 96-well plates, and each plate was treated as a replicate. For sorted subsets, around 200 ng genomic DNA, equal to 30,000 to 35,000 T cell genomes, was loaded into each replicate PCR. Purified libraries were measured with a Qubit 3.0 fluorometer, size-checked on a Bioanalyzer 2100, and measured again with the KAPA Library Quantification kit. Every immunoSEQ 96-well plate was sequenced on a separate single-read 150-cycle Illumina NextSeq 550 flow cell. The original pipeline was this. The immunoSEQ output contained only junctional sequences without quality scores, so filtering could not match that applied to full-length reads. To assign V/J genes and CDR3, sequences were annotated against IMGT germline references using PyIR, a Python wrapper for IgBLAST v1.9. Any read was removed if the V/J assignment was weak (E-value above 1e-6), the CDR3 was missing, or the read contained stop codons, out-of-frame junctions, or ambiguous translated residues. A V3J clonotype was defined by an identical inferred V gene, J gene, and CDR3 amino acid sequence. Percentage overlap between repertoires was computed as shared unique clonotypes divided by the size of the smaller repertoire. RTK rarefaction, the Chao1 estimator, and Recon v2.1 estimates of unobserved clonotypes were used to assess repertoire richness. For all TCRbeta clonotypes obtained by the gDNA method from a handful of donors, generation probabilities were computed with OLGA. The table comes from immuneACCESS by way of TCRdb, which keeps in-frame sequences with V and J called. Part of the clones is missing from these tables; in studies checked, under half for an unresolved V gene and the rest for unknown reasons. V, J and clone size were drawn from that table, and D and trimming were deduced from the DNA. The sample records a few million clones, more than 80% of which are singletons. The ten largest clonotypes hold around 0.4% of the sample.

General study outcomes and caveats: Based on pairwise subsampling, the degree of clonotype sharing among donors was expected to be affected by sequencing depth. Because the study included a small number of donors, the genetic and exposure-history diversity represented was limited. Across a few donors, roughly 5% of naive CD4, roughly 3.4% of naive CD8, about 2.3% of memory CD4, and 0.4% of memory CD8 clonotypes were shared. Larger estimated clonotype richness was generally found for naive subsets than for memory subsets. Higher generation probabilities were observed for clonotypes shared by all four sorted-subset donors than for non-shared clonotypes. Incomplete sequencing was indicated by rarefaction of sorted-subset datasets, despite the large sequencing depth. Sampling was restricted to blood, and TCR repertoires in tissues likely differ from the TCR repertoires found in blood.

The donors were healthy, HIV-negative adults who had no recently reported acute infections or vaccinations. All donors were Caucasian adults living in Nashville, Tennessee, USA. Magnetic negative selection was used to enrich CD4+ T cells, after which naive cells were positively selected on CD45RA and the negative fraction became the memory subset. After blood collection by leukapheresis, PBMCs were isolated using Ficoll-Histopaque density gradient centrifugation and then cryopreserved in the vapor phase of liquid nitrogen. Analytical flow cytometry was used to check the purity and quantity of each magnetically sorted T cell population. Genomic DNA was isolated from every sorted fraction and measured by UV absorbance on a Nanodrop 2000c. Turning to this clone: The specificity of this receptor is unknown. Per-nucleotide qualities are absent, and no much larger clonotype sits a single base away.

Via the germline V gene, CDR1 is SGHRS and CDR2 YFSETQ. V is pared back by 4 bases and J by 1 base, with 11 bases lying between the germline termini. The CDR3 runs 14 amino acids, cysteine and phenylalanine included. Here the CDR3 DNA is all that survives: 42 bases in frame from base 1. Material for sequencing was naive CD4+ T cells from PBMCs. Per the publication, the cell subset or site label means: CD45RA+ positively selected. The V gene is TRBV5-1 and the J gene is TRBJ1-1; TRBD1 might be the D gene, on 6 matching bases. This TCR was sampled from a man aged 18-30 years in good health. Some clones in this sample may be carry-over from other donors' samples. The CDR3 region reads CASSTRDKNTEAFF. In nucleotides, the sequence is TGCGCCAGCAGCACCCGGGACAAGAACACTGAAGCTTTCTTT.